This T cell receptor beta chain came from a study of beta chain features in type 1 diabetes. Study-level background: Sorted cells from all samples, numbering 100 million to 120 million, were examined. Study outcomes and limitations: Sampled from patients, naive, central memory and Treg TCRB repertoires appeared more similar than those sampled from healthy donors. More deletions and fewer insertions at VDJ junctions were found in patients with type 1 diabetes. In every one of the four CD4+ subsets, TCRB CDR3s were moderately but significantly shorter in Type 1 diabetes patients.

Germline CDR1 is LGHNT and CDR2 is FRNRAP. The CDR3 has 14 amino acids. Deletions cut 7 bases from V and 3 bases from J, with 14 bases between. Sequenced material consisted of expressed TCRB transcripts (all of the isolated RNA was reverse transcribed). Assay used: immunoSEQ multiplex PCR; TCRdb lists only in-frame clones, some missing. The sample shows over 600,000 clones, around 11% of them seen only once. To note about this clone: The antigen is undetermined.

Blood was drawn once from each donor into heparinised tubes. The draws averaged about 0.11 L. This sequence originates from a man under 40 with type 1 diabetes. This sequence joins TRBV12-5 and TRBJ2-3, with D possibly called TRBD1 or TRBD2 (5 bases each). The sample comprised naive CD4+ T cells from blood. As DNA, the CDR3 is TGTGCTAGTGCCCCGTCGAGGGGAACAGATACGCAGTATTTT. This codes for CASAPSRGTDTQYF.